This T cell receptor (beta chain) comes out of a study of T cells in tuberculosis. Study-wide background: CD1B tetramers identified T cells specific for mycobacterial lipid GMM.

TCR-alpha and TCR-beta chains were sequenced unpaired. Assay used: immunoSEQ multiplex PCR; TCRdb lists only in-frame clones, some missing. Of about 59,000 clones listed, roughly 79% were seen once; the top ten hold over 10%. Cells were sorted from thawed PBMC rested overnight and stained with GMM-loaded CD1B tetramer, viability dye and anti-CD3. C32 glucose monomycolate from Rhodococcus equi was loaded onto the CD1B tetramers. Each donor contributed roughly 100,000 sorted tetramer-negative cells. This clonotype originated in an adult woman with latent tuberculosis. Sequencing was carried out using CD1b-GMM tetramer-negative cells sorted from PBMCs.

Here the CDR3 reads CASSSTPSRGEQYF. Written as DNA, the CDR3 is TGTGCCAGCAGCTCGACACCGTCCAGGGGCGAGCAGTACTTC. The chain joins TRBV7-2 to TRBJ2-7; possible D gene TRBD1, 6 bases. CDR1 is SGHTA and CDR2 is FQGNSA in the germline V gene. The CDR3 length is 14 residues. The V end lost 4 bases, the J end lost 6 bases, and 16 bases lay between the germline ends.